Here is one TCR beta chain with its context. Other nucleotide sequences in the sample specify the same CDR3. The record originates from a study of shared clonotypes between healthy human individuals. In germline, CDR1 is SGHRS, CDR2 YFSETQ. The CDR3 has 14 residues. Trimming shortened V by 0 bases and J by 1 base, and 7 bases separated the two germline ends. CD8 cells regarded as naive lacked CD45RO, were positively chosen for CCR7, and omitted terminally differentiated effector memory CD45RA+ cells. Assay: immunoSEQ multiplex PCR; the TCRdb copy retains only in-frame clones and omits some. The sample has some 2.1 million clones; 93% are singletons.

The sequencing input was naive CD8+ T cells from PBMCs. The sequence came from a man younger than 30 in good health. Some clones in this sample may be carry-over from other donors' samples. The V and J genes are TRBV5-1 and TRBJ2-5; the D is unclear. The CDR3 nucleotides are TGCGCCAGCAGCTTGGGGCAGCTCCAAGAGACCCAGTACTTC. Its translation is CASSLGQLQETQYF.